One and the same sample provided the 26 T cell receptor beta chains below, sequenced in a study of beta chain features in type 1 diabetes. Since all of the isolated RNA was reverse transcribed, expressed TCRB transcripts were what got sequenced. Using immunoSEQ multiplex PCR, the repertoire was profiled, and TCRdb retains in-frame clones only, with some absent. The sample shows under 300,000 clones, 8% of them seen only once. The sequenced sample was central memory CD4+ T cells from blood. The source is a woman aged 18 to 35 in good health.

CDR3 residues: CASSPSPQSSYNEQFF. The CDR3, as DNA: TGTGCCAGCAGCCCCTCCCCTCAGAGCTCCTACAATGAGCAGTTCTTC. The V call is TRBV7-9, the J call TRBJ2-1; unclear D gene. The CDR3 loop spans 16 amino acids. Germline loops: CDR1 SEHNR, CDR2 FQNEAQ (reference sequence). Trimming left V 5 bases short and J 0 bases short, with 14 bases between.

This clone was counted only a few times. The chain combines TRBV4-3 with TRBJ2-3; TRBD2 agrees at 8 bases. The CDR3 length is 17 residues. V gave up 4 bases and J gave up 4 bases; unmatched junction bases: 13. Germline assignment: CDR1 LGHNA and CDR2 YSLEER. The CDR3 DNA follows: TGCGCCAGCAGCCGAGCGACCCCGGGGGGGCCGTCAGATACGCAGTATTTT. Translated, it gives CASSRATPGGPSDTQYF.

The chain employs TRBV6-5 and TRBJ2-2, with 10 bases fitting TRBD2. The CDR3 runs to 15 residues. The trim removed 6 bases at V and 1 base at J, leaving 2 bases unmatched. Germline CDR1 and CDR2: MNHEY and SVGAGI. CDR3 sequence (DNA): TGTGCCAGCAGGACTAGCGGGTTGAACACCGGGGAGCTGTTTTTT. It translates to CASRTSGLNTGELFF.

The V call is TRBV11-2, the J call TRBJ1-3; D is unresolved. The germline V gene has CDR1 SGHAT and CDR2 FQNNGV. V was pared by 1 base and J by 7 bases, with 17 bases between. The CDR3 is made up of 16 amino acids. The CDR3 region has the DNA TGTGCCAGCAGCTTAGTCTCTAGCGGGATTGGCAACACCATATATTTT. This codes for CASSLVSSGIGNTIYF.

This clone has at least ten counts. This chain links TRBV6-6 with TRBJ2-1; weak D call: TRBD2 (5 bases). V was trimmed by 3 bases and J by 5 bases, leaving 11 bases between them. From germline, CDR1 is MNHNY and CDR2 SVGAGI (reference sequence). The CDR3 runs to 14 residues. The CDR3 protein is CASSYASRDNEQFF. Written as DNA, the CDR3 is TGTGCCAGCAGTTATGCTAGCCGAGACAATGAGCAGTTCTTC.

CDR3 protein: CAVKPGGNTDTQYF. CDR3 bases: TGTGCAGTTAAACCCGGCGGGAACACAGATACGCAGTATTTT. This sequence joins TRBV19 and TRBJ2-3; possibly TRBD2 for D (6 bases). Germline loops: CDR1 LNHDA, CDR2 SQIVND (reference sequence). The CDR3 spans 14 residues.

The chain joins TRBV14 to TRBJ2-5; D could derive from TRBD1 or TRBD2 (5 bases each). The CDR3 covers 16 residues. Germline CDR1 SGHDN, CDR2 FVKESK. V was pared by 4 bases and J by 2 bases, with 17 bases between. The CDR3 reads CASSPLRGEAQETQYF. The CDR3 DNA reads TGTGCCAGCAGCCCCCTTAGGGGAGAGGCACAAGAGACCCAGTACTTC.

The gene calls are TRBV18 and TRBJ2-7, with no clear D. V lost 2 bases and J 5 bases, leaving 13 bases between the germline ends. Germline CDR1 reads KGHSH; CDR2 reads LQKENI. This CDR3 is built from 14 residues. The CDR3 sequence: CASSPSSRPNEQYV. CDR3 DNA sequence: TGTGCCAGCTCACCAAGTTCCCGGCCCAACGAGCAGTACGTC.

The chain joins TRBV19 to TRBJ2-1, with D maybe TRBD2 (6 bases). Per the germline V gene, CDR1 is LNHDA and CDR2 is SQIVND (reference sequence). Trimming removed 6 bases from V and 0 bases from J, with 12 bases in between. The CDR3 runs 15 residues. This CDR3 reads CASSRGRSSYNEQFF. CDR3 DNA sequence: TGTGCCAGTAGCCGGGGGAGGAGCTCCTACAATGAGCAGTTCTTC.

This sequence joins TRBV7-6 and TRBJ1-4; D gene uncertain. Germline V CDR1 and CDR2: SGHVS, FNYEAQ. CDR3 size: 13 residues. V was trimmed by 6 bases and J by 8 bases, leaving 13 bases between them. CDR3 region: CASSSQVGEKLFF. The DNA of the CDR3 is TGTGCCAGCAGTTCTCAAGTGGGGGAAAAACTGTTTTTT.

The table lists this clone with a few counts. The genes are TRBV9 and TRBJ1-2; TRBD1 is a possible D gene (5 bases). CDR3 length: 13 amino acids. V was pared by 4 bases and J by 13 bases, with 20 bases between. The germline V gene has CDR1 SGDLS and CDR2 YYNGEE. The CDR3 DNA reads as TGTGCCAGCAGCTCGGGGACCATTTACACGGGCACCTTC. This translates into CASSSGTIYTGTF. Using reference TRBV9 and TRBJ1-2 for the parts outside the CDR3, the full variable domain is DSGVTQTPKHLITATGQRVTLRCSPRSGDLSVYWYQQSLDQGLQFLIQYYNGEERAKGNILERFSAQQFPDLHSELNLSSLELGDSALYFCASSSGTIYTGTFGSGTRLTVV.

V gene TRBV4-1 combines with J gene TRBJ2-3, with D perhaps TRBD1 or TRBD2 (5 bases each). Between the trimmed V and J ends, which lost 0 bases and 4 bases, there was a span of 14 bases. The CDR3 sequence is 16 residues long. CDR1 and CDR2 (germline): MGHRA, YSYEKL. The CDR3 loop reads CASSQDLVGVADTQYF. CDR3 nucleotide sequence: TGCGCCAGCAGCCAAGATCTAGTGGGGGTAGCAGATACGCAGTATTTT.

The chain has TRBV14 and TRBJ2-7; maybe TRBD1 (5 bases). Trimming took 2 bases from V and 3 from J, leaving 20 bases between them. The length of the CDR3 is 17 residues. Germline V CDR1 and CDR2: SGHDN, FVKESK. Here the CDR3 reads CASSQMLRQGPIYEQYV. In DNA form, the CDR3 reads TGTGCCAGCAGCCAAATGTTACGGCAGGGTCCAATCTACGAGCAGTACGTC.

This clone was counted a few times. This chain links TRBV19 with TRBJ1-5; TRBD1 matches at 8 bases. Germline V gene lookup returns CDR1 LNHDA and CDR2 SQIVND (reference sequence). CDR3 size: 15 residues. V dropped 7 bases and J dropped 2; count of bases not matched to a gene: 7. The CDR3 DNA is TGTGCCAGTACCCCGAGACAGGGGCGCAATCAGCCCCAGCATTTT. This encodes CASTPRQGRNQPQHF. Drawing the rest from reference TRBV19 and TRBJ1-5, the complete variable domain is DGGITQSPKYLFRKEGQNVTLSCEQNLNHDAMYWYRQDPGQGLRLIYYSQIVNDFQKGDIAEGYSVSREKKESFPLTVTSAQKNPTAFYLCASTPRQGRNQPQHFGDGTRLSIL.

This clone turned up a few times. The CDR3 loop reads CASSPRVSNQPQHF. The CDR3 region has the DNA TGTGCCAGCAGCCCACGGGTGTCCAATCAGCCCCAGCATTTT. This chain joins TRBV11-3 and TRBJ1-5, with unresolved D. The V end lost 5 bases, the J end lost 3 bases, and 11 bases lay between the germline ends. The CDR3 is made up of 14 amino acids. Germline CDR1 is SGHNT and CDR2 is YENEEA.

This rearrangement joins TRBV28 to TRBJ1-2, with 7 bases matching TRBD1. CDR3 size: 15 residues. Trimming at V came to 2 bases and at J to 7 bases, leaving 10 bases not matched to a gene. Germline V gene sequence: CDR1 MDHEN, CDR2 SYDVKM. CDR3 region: CASSLVETGYFGYTF. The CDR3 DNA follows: TGTGCCAGCAGTTTAGTGGAGACAGGGTATTTTGGCTACACCTTC.

DNA of the CDR3: TGCAGTGCCACAGGGAACTACGAGCAGTACTTC. Protein: CSATGNYEQYF. The rearrangement joins TRBV20-1 to TRBJ2-7, with D maybe TRBD1 (6 bases). CDR3 length: 11 residues. V dropped 6 bases and J dropped 3 bases, with 9 bases sitting between them. Germline V gene lookup returns CDR1 DFQATT and CDR2 SNEGSKA (reference sequence).

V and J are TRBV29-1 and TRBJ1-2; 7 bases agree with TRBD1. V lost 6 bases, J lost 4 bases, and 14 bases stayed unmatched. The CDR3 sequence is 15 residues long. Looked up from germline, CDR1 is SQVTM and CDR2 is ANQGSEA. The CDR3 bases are TGCAGCGTCGGATTCTCAGGGGGGACTGGCTATGGCTACACCTTC. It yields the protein CSVGFSGGTGYGYTF.

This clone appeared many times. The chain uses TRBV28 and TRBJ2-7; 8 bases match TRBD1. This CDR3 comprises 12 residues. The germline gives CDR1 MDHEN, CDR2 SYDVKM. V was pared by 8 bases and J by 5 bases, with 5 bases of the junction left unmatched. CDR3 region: CASGLTGDEQYV. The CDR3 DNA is TGTGCCAGCGGACTGACAGGGGACGAGCAGTACGTC.

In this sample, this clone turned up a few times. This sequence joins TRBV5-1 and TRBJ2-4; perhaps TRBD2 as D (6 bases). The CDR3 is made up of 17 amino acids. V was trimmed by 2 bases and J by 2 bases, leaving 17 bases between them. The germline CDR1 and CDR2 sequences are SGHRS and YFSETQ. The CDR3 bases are TGCGCCAGCAGCTTCTCCCCCGGGAGTGGGCCCAAAAACATTCAGTACTTC. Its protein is CASSFSPGSGPKNIQYF.

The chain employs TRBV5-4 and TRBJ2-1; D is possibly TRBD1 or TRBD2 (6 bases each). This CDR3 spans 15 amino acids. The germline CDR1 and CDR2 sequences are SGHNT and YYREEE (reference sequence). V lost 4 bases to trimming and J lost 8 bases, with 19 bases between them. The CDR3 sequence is CASSGGSWGLDEQFF. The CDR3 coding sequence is TGTGCCAGCAGCGGAGGGAGTTGGGGGCTCGATGAGCAGTTCTTC.

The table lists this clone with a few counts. CDR3 protein: CASSKEGKGDLYGYTF. The DNA for the CDR3 is TGTGCCAGCAGCAAAGAGGGAAAGGGGGACCTTTATGGCTACACCTTC. V and J are TRBV21-1 and TRBJ1-2; the table's D call TRBD1 went unverified against the DNA. TRBV21-1 is a pseudogene segment. The CDR3 extends over 16 amino acids.

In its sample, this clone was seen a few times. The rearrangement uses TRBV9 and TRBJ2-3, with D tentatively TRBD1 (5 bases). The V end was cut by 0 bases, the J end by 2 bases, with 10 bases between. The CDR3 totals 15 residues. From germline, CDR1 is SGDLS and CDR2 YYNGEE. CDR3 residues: CASSVDTGYTDTQYF. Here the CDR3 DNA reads TGTGCCAGCAGCGTAGACACAGGATACACAGATACGCAGTATTTT. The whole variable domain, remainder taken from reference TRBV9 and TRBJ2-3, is DSGVTQTPKHLITATGQRVTLRCSPRSGDLSVYWYQQSLDQGLQFLIQYYNGEERAKGNILERFSAQQFPDLHSELNLSSLELGDSALYFCASSVDTGYTDTQYFGPGTRLTVL.

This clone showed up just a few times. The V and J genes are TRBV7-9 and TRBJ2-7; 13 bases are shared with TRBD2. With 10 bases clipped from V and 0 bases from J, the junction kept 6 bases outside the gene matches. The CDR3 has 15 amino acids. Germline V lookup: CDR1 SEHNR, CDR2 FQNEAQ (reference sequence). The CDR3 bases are TGTGCCACCTCGGGGACTAGCGGGGCCTCCTACGAGCAGTACTTC. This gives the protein CATSGTSGASYEQYF.

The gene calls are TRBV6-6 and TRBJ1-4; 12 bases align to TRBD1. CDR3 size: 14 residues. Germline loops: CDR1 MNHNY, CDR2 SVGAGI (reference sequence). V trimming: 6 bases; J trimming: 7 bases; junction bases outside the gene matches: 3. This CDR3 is CASSGGQGAEKLFF. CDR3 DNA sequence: TGTGCCAGCAGCGGGGGACAGGGGGCTGAAAAACTGTTTTTT.

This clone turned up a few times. The CDR3 bases are TGTGCCAGCAGCCTAGGGGTCGCGCAACGTGGAGGTACGCAGTATTTT. It is translated as CASSLGVAQRGGTQYF. The V gene is TRBV11-3, the J gene TRBJ2-3; D tentatively fits TRBD1 or TRBD2 (5 bases each). The CDR3 totals 16 residues. The V and J ends lost 5 bases and 8 bases respectively, with 23 bases between them. Per germline, CDR1 SGHNT and CDR2 YENEEA.